This entry lists 21 T cell receptor beta chains sequenced from one sample in a study of blood T cell repertoires in COVID-19. Method: immunoSEQ multiplex PCR; TCRdb's copy keeps in-frame clones and lacks some. This sample yields fewer than 250,000 clones, of which 75% to 90% are seen a single time; approximately 0.66% belongs to the top ten. Source material: peripheral blood. The receptors stem from a man in his forties or fifties with acute or convalescent COVID-19.

The chain employs TRBV28 and TRBJ2-7; 8 bases map to TRBD2. After removal of 3 bases from V and 1 base from J, the junction contained 5 bases not matched to a gene. The CDR3 totals 15 residues. Germline-derived CDR1 and CDR2 are MDHEN and SYDVKM. CDR3 in amino acids: CASSFPGGGSYEQYF. Here the CDR3 DNA reads TGTGCCAGCAGTTTCCCGGGGGGGGGTTCCTACGAGCAGTACTTC.

This rearrangement joins TRBV5-1 to TRBJ2-1; unclear D gene. Germline CDR1 reads SGHRS; CDR2 reads YFSETQ. Trimming cost V 0 bases and J 7 bases, with 8 bases left between them. This CDR3 comprises 13 residues. The CDR3 is CASSLGDKNEQFF. DNA of the CDR3: TGCGCCAGCAGCTTGGGAGACAAGAATGAGCAGTTCTTC.

The V and J genes are TRBV28 and TRBJ1-1; perhaps TRBD1 as D (5 bases). CDR3 length equals 15 residues. CDR1 is MDHEN and CDR2 is SYDVKM in the germline V gene. Trimming cost V 2 bases and J 5 bases, with 15 bases left between them. CDR3 coding DNA: TGTGCCAGCAGTTTAGAGAGTCGGGGGAGGACTGAAGCTTTCTTT. It encodes CASSLESRGRTEAFF.

The V gene is TRBV5-5, the J gene TRBJ1-5, with 9 bases matching TRBD1. Germline CDR1 reads SGHKS; CDR2 reads YYEKEE (reference sequence). This CDR3 is built from 14 residues. V shed 3 bases and J 13 bases; nucleotides not matched to a gene: 11. CDR3 protein: CASSSVWDRDRQHF. DNA of the CDR3: TGTGCCAGCAGCTCAGTTTGGGACAGGGACCGACAGCATTTT.

This clone was seen once. The gene calls are TRBV30 and TRBJ2-4, with D possibly being TRBD2 (7 bases). The CDR3 consists of 13 residues. V lost 2 bases to trimming and J lost 6 bases, with 11 bases between them. The germline CDR1 and CDR2 sequences are GTSNPN and SVGIG (reference sequence). CDR3 in amino acids: CAWSRGAGNIQYF. In DNA, the CDR3 is TGTGCCTGGAGTCGGGGGGCGGGAAACATTCAGTACTTC.

V usage is TRBV5-6 and J usage is TRBJ2-1, with 8 bases that match TRBD2. With 0 bases clipped from V and 7 bases from J, the junction kept 3 bases outside the gene matches. Per the germline V gene, CDR1 is SGHDT and CDR2 is YYEEEE. This CDR3 has 14 amino acids. The CDR3 region is CASSLVSGMNEQFF. In DNA form, the CDR3 reads TGTGCCAGCAGCTTGGTTAGCGGGATGAATGAGCAGTTCTTC.

This chain joins TRBV5-1 and TRBJ2-7, with a weak D call TRBD1 (5 bases). The V gene's germline CDR1 is SGHRS and CDR2 YFSETQ. The length of the CDR3 is 14 residues. Trimming shortened V by 2 bases and J by 4 bases, and 13 bases separated the two germline ends. The chain's CDR3 is CASSFQGFLYEQYF. CDR3 bases: TGCGCCAGCAGCTTTCAGGGATTCCTATACGAGCAGTACTTC.

J is TRBJ2-5 and V is TRBV18, with a possible D match to TRBD1 (5 bases). Deletions cut 2 bases from V and 5 bases from J, with 18 bases between. This CDR3 is 16 amino acids long. The V gene's germline CDR1 is KGHSH and CDR2 LQKENI. CDR3 nucleotides: TGTGCCAGCTCACCATCCAGGGCCCCACCGATGGAGACCCAGTACTTC. Amino acid sequence: CASSPSRAPPMETQYF.

The genes are TRBV27 and TRBJ2-3; 12 bases match TRBD2. Germline V gene sequence: CDR1 MNHEY, CDR2 SMNVEV (reference sequence). CDR3 length: 17 residues. With 2 bases clipped from V and 5 bases from J, the junction kept 8 bases outside the gene matches. The CDR3 protein is CASSLRASGGVRDTQYF. The CDR3 DNA reads TGTGCCAGCAGTTTAAGGGCTAGCGGGGGGGTGAGAGATACGCAGTATTTT.

This clone has just one count. The rearrangement uses TRBV13 and TRBJ2-2, with 8 bases that match TRBD2. Germline CDR1 is PRHDT and CDR2 is FYEKMQ (reference sequence). The ends lost 3 bases at V and 6 bases at J; junction bases unmatched: 9. The CDR3 consists of 16 residues. The chain's CDR3 is CASSFPGLAGPGELFF. Here the CDR3 DNA reads TGTGCCAGCAGCTTTCCGGGGCTAGCGGGCCCCGGGGAGCTGTTTTTT. Full variable domain (missing parts from reference TRBV13 and TRBJ2-2): AAGVIQSPRHLIKEKRETATLKCYPIPRHDTVYWYQQGPGQDPQFLISFYEKMQSDKGSIPDRFSAQQFSDYHSELNMSSLELGDSALYFCASSFPGLAGPGELFFGEGSRLTVL.

The genes are TRBV19 and TRBJ2-1; 14 nucleotides agree with TRBD2. This CDR3 has 16 amino acids. In germline, CDR1 is LNHDA, CDR2 SQIVND (reference sequence). V lost 1 base to trimming and J lost 9 bases; unmatched junction nucleotides: 5. The CDR3 DNA reads as TGTGCCAGTAGTATAGGGACTAGCGGGGGGCTTGGTGAGCAGTTCTTC. Encoded protein: CASSIGTSGGLGEQFF.

The J gene is TRBJ2-3, the V gene TRBV2, with a possible D match to TRBD2 (6 bases). CDR1 is SNHLY and CDR2 is FYNNEI in the germline V gene. V was clipped by 0 bases and J by 5 bases, with 15 bases between them. The CDR3 has 16 amino acids. CDR3 loop: CASSEALTLARDTQYF. As DNA, the CDR3 is TGTGCCAGCAGTGAAGCTCTAACTCTAGCGAGAGATACGCAGTATTTT. The full variable domain, completed using reference TRBV2 and TRBJ2-3, is EPEVTQTPSHQVTQMGQEVILRCVPISNHLYFYWYRQILGQKVEFLVSFYNNEISEKSEIFDDQFSVERPDGSNFTLKIRSTKLEDSAMYFCASSEALTLARDTQYFGPGTRLTVL.

The rearrangement joins TRBV29-1 to TRBJ2-1, with a possible D match to TRBD1 (5 bases). The CDR3 runs to 14 residues. Germline V gene data show CDR1 as SQVTM and CDR2 as ANQGSEA. V lost 4 bases, J lost 0 bases, and 10 bases lay in between. This chain's CDR3 is CSVGKGHSYNEQFF. CDR3 coding DNA: TGCAGCGTTGGAAAAGGACACTCCTACAATGAGCAGTTCTTC.

J is TRBJ2-1 and V is TRBV29-1; 10 bases map to TRBD2. With V trimmed by 3 bases and J by 9 bases, 5 bases remained unmatched. Germline CDR1 SQVTM, CDR2 ANQGSEA. The CDR3 has 13 amino acids. This CDR3 reads CSVEASGSGEQFF. As DNA, the CDR3 is TGCAGCGTTGAGGCTAGCGGGAGCGGTGAGCAGTTCTTC.

The V call is TRBV7-6, the J call TRBJ2-5, with 8 bases that match TRBD2. CDR1 and CDR2 from the germline V gene are SGHVS and FNYEAQ. J gave up 0 bases and V 3 bases, and 3 bases lay outside the gene matches. This CDR3 spans 15 amino acids. The CDR3 DNA reads TGTGCCAGCAGCTTGGTAGCGGGACACCAAGAGACCCAGTACTTC. Translation: CASSLVAGHQETQYF. Together with reference TRBV7-6 and TRBJ2-5, the CDR3 gives the full variable domain: GAGVSQSPRYKVTKRGQDVALRCDPISGHVSLYWYRQALGQGPEFLTYFNYEAQQDKSGLPNDRFSAERPEGSISTLTIQRTEQRDSAMYRCASSLVAGHQETQYFGPGTRLLVL.

This clone was seen just once. The chain has TRBV19 and TRBJ2-7; TRBD2 is a possible D gene (7 bases). CDR3 length: 15 amino acids. Between the trimmed V and J ends, which lost 7 bases and 2 bases, there was a span of 18 bases. CDR1 is LNHDA, CDR2 SQIVND, per germline (reference sequence). The chain's CDR3 is CASTQGGAETYEQYF. The CDR3 nucleotides are TGTGCCAGTACCCAAGGGGGGGCCGAGACCTACGAGCAGTACTTC.

This clone showed up just once. The rearrangement joins TRBV5-5 to TRBJ1-6; D is uncertain. Between the trimmed V and J ends, which lost 0 bases and 5 bases, there was a span of 9 bases. This CDR3 spans 15 amino acids. The germline CDR1 and CDR2 sequences are SGHKS and YYEKEE (reference sequence). The chain's CDR3 is CASSLVTVNNSPLHF. CDR3 DNA: TGTGCCAGCAGCTTGGTCACGGTGAATAATTCACCCCTCCACTTT.

The chain carries TRBV3-1 (or the pseudogene TRBV3-2) and TRBJ2-1; perhaps TRBD1 as D (6 bases). The V gene lost 0 bases and the J gene lost 10 bases, with 19 bases spanning the gap. The CDR3 sequence is 16 residues long. Germline V gene data show CDR1 as LGHDT and CDR2 as YNNKEL (reference sequence). This chain's CDR3 is CASSQDQGRGTVEQFF. DNA of the CDR3: TGTGCCAGCAGCCAAGATCAAGGCAGGGGAACGGTCGAGCAGTTCTTC.

The rearrangement joins TRBV12-3 or TRBV12-4 to TRBJ1-2; D is uncertain. V was trimmed by 3 bases and J by 5 bases, leaving 7 bases between them. The CDR3 runs 12 residues. The CDR3 reads CASSFSGYGYTF. The DNA for the CDR3 is TGTGCCAGCAGTTTTTCGGGGTATGGCTACACCTTC.

V gene TRBV27 combines with J gene TRBJ2-5; 9 bases map to TRBD2. V lost 6 bases and J lost 1; bases outside the gene matches: 6. This CDR3 region has 15 residues. Germline-derived CDR1 and CDR2 are MNHEY and SMNVEV (reference sequence). The CDR3 bases are TGTGCCAGCAGGCGACTAGCGGTCTCCCAAGAGACCCAGTACTTC. It codes for CASRRLAVSQETQYF.

This clone has just a few counts. The chain uses TRBV6-6 and TRBJ1-2; 10 bases line up with TRBD1. V dropped 5 bases and J dropped 2; count of bases not matched to a gene: 14. The CDR3 runs 18 residues. Germline CDR1 reads MNHNY; CDR2 reads SVGAGI (reference sequence). CDR3: CASSPAGTGALINYGYTF. The CDR3 DNA sequence: TGTGCCAGCAGTCCCGCGGGGACAGGGGCGTTGATAAACTATGGCTACACCTTC.